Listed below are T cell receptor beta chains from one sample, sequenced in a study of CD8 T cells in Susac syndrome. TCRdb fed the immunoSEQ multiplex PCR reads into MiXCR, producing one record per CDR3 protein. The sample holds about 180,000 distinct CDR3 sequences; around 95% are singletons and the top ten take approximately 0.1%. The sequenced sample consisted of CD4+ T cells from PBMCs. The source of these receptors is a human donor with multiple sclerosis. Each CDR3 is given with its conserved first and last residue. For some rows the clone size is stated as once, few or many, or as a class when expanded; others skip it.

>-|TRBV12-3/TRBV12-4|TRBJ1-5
CASSPLGGLGNQPQHF
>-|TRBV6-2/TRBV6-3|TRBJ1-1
CASSGNTNTEAFF
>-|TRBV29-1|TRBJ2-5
CSVGEGGVETQYF
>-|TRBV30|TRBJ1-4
CAWSDPGINEKLFF
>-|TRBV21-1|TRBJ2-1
CASSNIFRTAIREQFF
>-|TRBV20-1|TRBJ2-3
CSAGDLRAGSTDTQYF
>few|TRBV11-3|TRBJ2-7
CASSLVGPYEQYF
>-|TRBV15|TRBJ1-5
CATSRAWNQPQHF
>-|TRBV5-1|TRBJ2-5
CASSLGTPGTQYF
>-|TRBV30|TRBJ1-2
CAGDRNYGYTF